This T cell receptor (beta chain) was identified in a study of neoadjuvant anti-PD-1 for oral cavity cancer. This clone showed up just a few times. Sequencing used immunoSEQ multiplex PCR; TCRdb keeps in-frame clones, though not all of them. The sample has over 10,000 clones; 67% are singletons. Germline loops: CDR1 SGHVS, CDR2 FQNEAQ. Trimming pared 3 bases from V and 2 bases from J, leaving 7 bases between. The CDR3 contains 13 residues. Time point defined: after neoadjuvant nivolumab, at surgical resection. This clonotype was obtained from a person aged 35-79 years with oral cavity squamous cell carcinoma. Sample: PBMCs, taken after nivolumab (anti-PD-1) treatment. J is TRBJ1-2 and V is TRBV7-8, with D uncertain. CDR3 nucleotides: TGTGCCAGCAGCTTTGAGGCCAACTATGGCTACACCTTC. Translating gives CASSFEANYGYTF.